What follows are 21 T cell receptor beta chains derived from one specimen sequenced in a study of CD8+CD57+ T cells in acquired aplastic anemia. The study profiled TCR beta VDJ and CDR3 using genomic DNA as template. TCRdb used MiXCR to reprocess the reads, holding one entry per CDR3 protein. The sample carries approximately 250,000 distinct CDR3 sequences, 82% recorded once. Patients included in sequencing had previously demonstrated CD8+CD57+ cell expansion by flow cytometry. The material sequenced was sorted CD4+, CD8+, or CD8+CD57+ T cells (not recorded which) from PBMCs. These receptors were collected from a human donor with aplastic anemia.

A note on this clonotype: The junction departs from the called germline gene at one end, perhaps through a read error. The chain joins TRBV9 to TRBJ1-5; D call uncertain. Germline loops: CDR1 SGDLS, CDR2 YYNGEE. The CDR3 covers 15 residues. In nucleotides, the CDR3 is TGTGCCAGCAGTGTAGGGAATTCCCGAGATAAGCAGCATCATTTT. Its protein is CASSVGNSRDKQHHF. Using reference TRBV9 and TRBJ1-5 for the parts outside the CDR3, the full variable domain is DSGVTQTPKHLITATGQRVTLRCSPRSGDLSVYWYQQSLDQGLQFLIQYYNGEERAKGNILERFSAQQFPDLHSELNLSSLELGDSALYFCASSVGNSRDKQHHFGDGTRLSIL.

Worth noting for this clonotype: The junction shows a germline mismatch at one end, possibly a read error. This chain connects TRBV10-3 to TRBJ2-5; no firm D call. Germline CDR1 ENHRY, CDR2 SYGVKD. The CDR3 is 15 residues long. The CDR3 spells CAISESPGDQVNEKF. DNA of the CDR3: TGTGCCATCAGTGAGTCTCCAGGAGACCAAGTTAATGAAAAATTC.

V and J are TRBV5-4 and TRBJ1-2, with D unclear. The germline V gene encodes CDR1 SGHNT and CDR2 YYREEE (reference sequence). This CDR3 comprises 16 residues. V lost 2 bases and J 5 bases, leaving 19 bases between the germline ends. The CDR3 sequence: CASSLDPNGLVYGYTF. CDR3 nucleotide sequence: TGTGCCAGCAGCTTAGACCCGAACGGGCTCGTATATGGCTACACCTTC.

The chain uses TRBV7-9 and TRBJ1-1, with D perhaps matching TRBD1 (5 bases). The CDR3 runs to 15 residues. From germline, CDR1 is SEHNR and CDR2 FQNEAQ (reference sequence). Trimming shortened V by 3 bases and J by 14 bases, and 25 bases separated the two germline ends. CDR3 region: CASSFKRSTGTEEFF. Written as DNA, the CDR3 is TGTGCCAGCAGCTTCAAAAGAAGTACGGGGACTGAAGAGTTCTTT.

Concerning this clonotype: One junction end does not reproduce the germline sequence, and a read error may be involved. The CDR3: CASSLAGGGGYQETQYF. The CDR3 coding sequence is TGTGCCAGCAGCTTGGCGGGAGGCGGGGGGTACCAGGAGACCCAGTACTTC. The chain employs TRBV7-8 and TRBJ2-5; 8 bases map to TRBD2. This CDR3 contains 17 residues. Germline V gene sequence: CDR1 SGHVS, CDR2 FQNEAQ.

This clonotype was counted many times. The rearrangement links TRBV7-2 to TRBJ1-2; no firm D call. Between the trimmed V and J ends, which lost 0 bases and 14 bases, there was a span of 19 bases. The CDR3 sequence is 14 residues long. Germline lookup yields CDR1 SGHTA and CDR2 FQGNSA. CDR3 coding DNA: TGTGCCAGCAGCTTAGCGTTTACCCTGTCCTCTTATACCTTC. Protein product: CASSLAFTLSSYTF. Based on the CDR3 plus reference TRBV7-2 and TRBJ1-2, the full variable domain is GAGVSQSPSNKVTEKGKDVELRCDPISGHTALYWYRQSLGQGLEFLIYFQGNSAPDKSGLPSDRFSAERTGGSVSTLTIQRTQQEDSAVYLCASSLAFTLSSYTFGSGTRLTVV.

With respect to this clonotype: Likely a read error: the CDR3 ends without its conserved phenylalanine or tryptophan. The DNA is left out, because the CDR3 cannot be placed on it with certainty; the CDR3 is given as TCRdb lists it. The CDR3 loop reads CASSFTAGSEALY. The V call is TRBV7-6, the J call TRBJ1-1. Germline V CDR1 and CDR2: SGHVS, FNYEAQ. The CDR3 has 13 amino acids, counting both end residues.

The V and J genes are TRBV7-8 and TRBJ2-3; unclear D gene. The closer fit of TRBJ1-5 to the DNA end suggests the J call may be wrong. Germline loops: CDR1 SGHVS, CDR2 FQNEAQ. This CDR3 has 13 residues. CDR3 nucleotides: TGTGCCAGCGGCGTCGCGGGAGCAGATAAGCAGCATTTT. It yields the protein CASGVAGADKQHF.

The V and J genes are TRBV7-9 and TRBJ2-3, with D possibly TRBD2 on 7 matching bases. The germline V gene encodes CDR1 SEHNR and CDR2 FQNEAQ (reference sequence). V lost 8 bases and J 5 bases, leaving 20 bases between the germline ends. The CDR3 loop spans 15 amino acids. The CDR3 loop reads CASRGARGSGDTQYF. The CDR3 region has the DNA TGTGCCAGCCGGGGGGCTAGGGGGAGCGGAGATACGCAGTATTTT. Together with reference TRBV7-9 and TRBJ2-3, the CDR3 gives the full variable domain: DTGVSQNPRHKITKRGQNVTFRCDPISEHNRLYWYRQTLGQGPEFLTYFQNEAQLEKSRLLSDRFSAERPKGSFSTLEIQRTEQGDSAMYLCASRGARGSGDTQYFGPGTRLTVL.

This rearrangement joins TRBV7-9 to TRBJ2-1; D may be TRBD2 (5 bases). CDR3 length: 15 amino acids. CDR1 is SEHNR and CDR2 is FQNEAQ in the germline V gene (reference sequence). Trimming took off 5 bases at V and 3 bases at J, with 14 bases between the two ends. CDR3 sequence reads: CASSIGESGYNEQFF. CDR3 nucleotide sequence: TGTGCCAGCAGCATCGGGGAAAGTGGCTACAATGAGCAGTTCTTC.

The chain is built from TRBV7-3 and TRBJ2-3; the D gene is possibly TRBD2 (5 bases). Germline CDR1 SGHTA, CDR2 FQGTGA. This CDR3 is built from 13 residues. Trimming took off 6 bases at V and 13 bases at J, with 20 bases between the two ends. CDR3: CASRHRGTDMKYF. Here the CDR3 DNA reads TGTGCCAGCAGGCACCGGGGAACAGATATGAAGTATTTT.

This chain links TRBV5-6 with TRBJ1-1, with 7 bases identical to TRBD1. Germline CDR1 reads SGHDT; CDR2 reads YYEEEE. The CDR3 extends over 18 amino acids. V shed 4 bases, J shed 5 bases, and the junction held 20 bases outside the gene matches. Here the CDR3 reads CASSMARGHTVSRTEAFF. The DNA for the CDR3 is TGTGCCAGCAGCATGGCGAGGGGGCACACAGTTTCGAGGACTGAAGCTTTCTTT.

The chain uses TRBV9 and TRBJ1-1; unclear D gene. The length of the CDR3 is 15 residues. V was pared by 0 bases and J by 11 bases, with 20 bases between. Germline assignment: CDR1 SGDLS and CDR2 YYNGEE. The CDR3: CASSVGVQSTDEAFF. The CDR3 DNA reads as TGTGCCAGCAGCGTAGGGGTACAGAGCACAGATGAGGCTTTCTTT.

The gene calls are TRBV5-5 and TRBJ2-1; D might be TRBD2 (5 bases). The V end lost 0 bases, the J end lost 13 bases, and 14 bases lay between the germline ends. The CDR3 runs 13 residues. Germline CDR1 and CDR2: SGHKS and YYEKEE (reference sequence). DNA for the CDR3: TGTGCCAGCAGCTTGGACATGGCGGGTGGACAGTTCTTC. Translation gives CASSLDMAGGQFF.

The CDR3 DNA is TGTGCCAGCAGCTTTCAGCCAGACGGGACAGCCCTTGTCCTGACTTTC. Its protein product is CASSFQPDGTALVLTF. The rearrangement links TRBV7-8 to TRBJ2-6, with 7 bases lining up with TRBD1. The CDR3 sequence is 16 residues long. Germline V gives CDR1 SGHVS, CDR2 FQNEAQ. V lost 3 bases to trimming and J lost 13 bases; unmatched junction nucleotides: 15.

Here the CDR3 DNA reads TGTGCCAGCAGCCAAGTGAAGGGGGCCTACGAGCAGTACTACACCTTC. It specifies CASSQVKGAYEQYYTF. V gene TRBV7-9 combines with J gene TRBJ1-2, with 7 bases aligning to TRBD1. Per germline, CDR1 SEHNR and CDR2 FQNEAQ (reference sequence). This CDR3 has 16 amino acids. J was trimmed by 10 bases and V by 5 bases; bases with no gene match: 19.

This clonotype has just a few counts. The junction does not match germline at one end; this may be a read error. V gene TRBV29-1 combines with J gene TRBJ1-1; D unclear. Per the germline V gene, CDR1 is SQVTM and CDR2 is ANQGSEA. This CDR3 region has 10 residues. The CDR3 loop reads CSVANTEASF. CDR3 nucleotide sequence: TGCAGCGTTGCGAACACTGAAGCTTCCTTT.

As regards this clonotype: A read error may produce the germline difference seen at one junction end. The J gene is TRBJ2-3, the V gene TRBV19; possible D gene TRBD2, 7 bases. CDR1 is LNHDA and CDR2 is SQIVND in the germline V gene (reference sequence). The CDR3 extends over 15 amino acids. CDR3 amino acids: CARRWGGGRTNTQYF. CDR3 DNA sequence: TGTGCCCGCAGATGGGGGGGGGGGCGCACAAATACGCAGTATTTT.

The rearrangement joins TRBV7-3 to TRBJ1-3, with D uncertain. Germline CDR1 is SGHTA and CDR2 is FQGTGA. The V gene lost 7 bases and the J gene lost 15 bases, with 25 bases spanning the gap. The CDR3 is made up of 14 amino acids. The CDR3 sequence is CASTRRANGNAKYF. DNA for the CDR3: TGTGCCAGCACAAGACGGGCCAACGGAAATGCCAAATATTTT.

This clonotype was seen only a few times. The V and J genes are TRBV5-4 and TRBJ2-7; D is perhaps TRBD2 (5 bases). Germline V gives CDR1 SGHNT, CDR2 YYREEE (reference sequence). V was trimmed by 2 bases and J by 3 bases, leaving 15 bases between them. The CDR3 contains 15 residues. The CDR3 DNA is TGTGCCAGCAGCTTTACTAGGCCCCTACTCTACGAGCAGTACTTC. Amino acid sequence: CASSFTRPLLYEQYF.

The rearrangement links TRBV9 to TRBJ2-1; TRBD1 or TRBD2 may be the D gene (5 bases each). Germline CDR1 is SGDLS and CDR2 is YYNGEE. The CDR3 is 14 residues long. Trimming shortened V by 0 bases and J by 15 bases, and 19 bases separated the two germline ends. Here the CDR3 DNA reads TGTGCCAGCAGCGTAGGGGGGTCCTCCCCCGAAGCGTTCTTC. It codes for CASSVGGSSPEAFF. Looking up the rest from reference TRBV9 and TRBJ2-1 gives the full variable domain: DSGVTQTPKHLITATGQRVTLRCSPRSGDLSVYWYQQSLDQGLQFLIQYYNGEERAKGNILERFSAQQFPDLHSELNLSSLELGDSALYFCASSVGGSSPEAFFGPGTRLTVL.